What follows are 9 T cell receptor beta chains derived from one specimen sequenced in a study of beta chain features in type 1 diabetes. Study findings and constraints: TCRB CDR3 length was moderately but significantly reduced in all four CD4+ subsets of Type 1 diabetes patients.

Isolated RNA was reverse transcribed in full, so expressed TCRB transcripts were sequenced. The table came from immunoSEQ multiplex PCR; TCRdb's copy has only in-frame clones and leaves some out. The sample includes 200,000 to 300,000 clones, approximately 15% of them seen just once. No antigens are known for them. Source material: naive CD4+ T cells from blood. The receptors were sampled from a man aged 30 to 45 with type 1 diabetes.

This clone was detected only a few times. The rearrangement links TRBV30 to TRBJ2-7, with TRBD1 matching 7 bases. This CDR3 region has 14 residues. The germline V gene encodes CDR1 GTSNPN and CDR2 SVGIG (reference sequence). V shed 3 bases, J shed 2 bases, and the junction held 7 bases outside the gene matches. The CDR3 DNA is TGTGCCTGGAGCCCCGGGACAGCAACCTACGAGCAGTACTTC. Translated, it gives CAWSPGTATYEQYF. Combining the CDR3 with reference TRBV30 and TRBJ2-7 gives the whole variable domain SQTIHQWPATLVQPVGSPLSLECTVEGTSNPNLYWYRQAAGRGLQLLFYSVGIGQISSEVPQNLSASRPQDRQFILSSKKLLLSDSGFYLCAWSPGTATYEQYFGPGTRLTVT.

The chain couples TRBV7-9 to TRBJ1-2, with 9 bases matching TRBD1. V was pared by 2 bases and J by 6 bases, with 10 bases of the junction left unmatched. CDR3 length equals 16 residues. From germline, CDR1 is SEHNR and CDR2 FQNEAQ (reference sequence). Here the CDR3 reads CASSLSRDRDVNGYTF. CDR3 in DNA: TGTGCCAGCAGCTTATCTAGGGACAGGGACGTCAATGGCTACACCTTC.

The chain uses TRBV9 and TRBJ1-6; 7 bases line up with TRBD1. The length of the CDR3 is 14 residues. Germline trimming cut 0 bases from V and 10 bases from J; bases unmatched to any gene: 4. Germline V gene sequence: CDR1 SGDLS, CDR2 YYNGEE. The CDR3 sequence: CASSVEGGVSPLHF. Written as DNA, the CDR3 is TGTGCCAGCAGCGTAGAAGGGGGCGTATCACCCCTCCACTTT.

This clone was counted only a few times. The CDR3 is CAPFGRWGRGYGYTF. Written as DNA, the CDR3 is TGTGCCCCTTTCGGCCGCTGGGGGCGCGGGTATGGCTACACCTTC. This chain joins TRBV14 and TRBJ1-2; possible D gene TRBD1, 6 bases. Germline V gives CDR1 SGHDN, CDR2 FVKESK. Trimming left V 11 bases short and J 5 bases short, with 24 bases between. The length of the CDR3 is 15 residues.

The CDR3, as DNA: TGTGCCTGGACTCCCGGTCGGAGTGAGCAGTTCTTC. Its protein is CAWTPGRSEQFF. The chain links TRBV30 to TRBJ2-1, with unresolved D. The germline V gene encodes CDR1 GTSNPN and CDR2 SVGIG (reference sequence). V lost 4 bases and J lost 9, with 13 bases in between. CDR3 length: 12 residues.

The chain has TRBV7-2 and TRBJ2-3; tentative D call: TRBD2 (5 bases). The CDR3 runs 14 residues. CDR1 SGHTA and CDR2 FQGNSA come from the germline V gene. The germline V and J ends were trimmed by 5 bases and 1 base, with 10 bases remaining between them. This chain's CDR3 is CASSLRLRTDTQYF. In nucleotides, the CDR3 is TGTGCCAGCAGCCTCCGACTACGCACAGATACGCAGTATTTT.

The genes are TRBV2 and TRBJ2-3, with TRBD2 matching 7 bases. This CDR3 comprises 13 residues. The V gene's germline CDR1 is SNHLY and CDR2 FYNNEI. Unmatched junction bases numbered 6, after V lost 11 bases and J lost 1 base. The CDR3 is CAGGEGGTDTQYF. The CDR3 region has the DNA TGTGCCGGCGGGGAGGGTGGCACAGATACGCAGTATTTT.

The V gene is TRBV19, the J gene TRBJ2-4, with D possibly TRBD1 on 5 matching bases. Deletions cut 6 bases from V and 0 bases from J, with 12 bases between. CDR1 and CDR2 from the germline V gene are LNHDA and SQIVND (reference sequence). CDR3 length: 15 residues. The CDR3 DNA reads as TGTGCCAGTAGCTCCGCAGGGTTAGCCAAAAACATTCAGTACTTC. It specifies CASSSAGLAKNIQYF.

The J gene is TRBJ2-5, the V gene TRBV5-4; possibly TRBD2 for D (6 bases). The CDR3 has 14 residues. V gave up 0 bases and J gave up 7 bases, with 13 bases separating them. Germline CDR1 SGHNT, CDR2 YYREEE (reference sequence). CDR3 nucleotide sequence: TGTGCCAGCAGCTTGGGTGGCGGGATAGGGACCCAGTACTTC. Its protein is CASSLGGGIGTQYF.